These 5 T cell receptor beta chains share one sample of origin, sequenced in a study of cytomegalovirus exposure and HLA in healthy donors. This PCR relied on a set of 60 Vbeta primers and 13 Jbeta primers. Sequencing used immunoSEQ multiplex PCR; TCRdb keeps in-frame clones, though not all of them. The sample shows 160,000 or so clones, about 85% of them seen only once. The sequencing input was PBMCs. Receptors originate from a man between 50 and 59 years old in good health and CMV-seropositive.

The DNA of the CDR3 is TGTGCCAGCAGTGACTGGGGGGGTGGCTACACCTTC. Translation gives CASSDWGGGYTF. The chain has TRBV27 and TRBJ1-2; D may be TRBD1 (5 bases). In germline, CDR1 is MNHEY, CDR2 SMNVEV (reference sequence). There are 12 residues in the CDR3. V shed 5 bases and J shed 7 bases, with 11 bases lying between them.

This clone was observed a few times. The rearrangement joins TRBV4-1 to TRBJ2-3; D is possibly TRBD1 (7 bases). This CDR3 is built from 15 residues. CDR1 MGHRA and CDR2 YSYEKL come from the germline V gene. The V and J ends lost 3 bases and 5 bases respectively, with 15 bases between them. Here the CDR3 reads CASSHRQGGKDTQYF. The CDR3 DNA sequence: TGCGCCAGCAGCCACCGACAGGGAGGAAAAGATACGCAGTATTTT.

V and J are TRBV4-2 and TRBJ2-3, with 9 bases identical to TRBD1. The V gene end was trimmed by 4 bases and the J gene end by 3 bases; junction bases not matched to a gene: 14. Germline CDR1 LGHNA, CDR2 YNFKEQ. This CDR3 is 18 amino acids long. CDR3 sequence reads: CASSPPSGQGRLTDTQYF. The CDR3 DNA is TGTGCCAGCAGCCCGCCCTCCGGACAGGGGAGACTGACAGATACGCAGTATTTT.

The chain recombines TRBV6-5 with TRBJ2-1; TRBD2 matches at 11 bases. The trim removed 5 bases at V and 10 bases at J, leaving 10 bases unmatched. Germline CDR1 and CDR2: MNHEY and SVGAGI. This CDR3 has 15 residues. The CDR3: CASSTGTSGLGEQFF. CDR3 coding DNA: TGTGCCAGCAGTACCGGGACTAGCGGCTTAGGGGAGCAGTTCTTC.

J is TRBJ1-1 and V is TRBV6-5; 8 bases agree with TRBD1. The germline CDR1 and CDR2 sequences are MNHEY and SVGAGI. The trim removed 7 bases at V and 1 base at J, leaving 5 bases unmatched. This CDR3 is built from 14 residues. DNA for the CDR3: TGTGCCAGCACTTTCGACAGGGGGAACACTGAAGCTTTCTTT. Its translation: CASTFDRGNTEAFF.